The 15 T cell receptor beta chains below were found in one sample sequenced in a study of T cell responses to AZD1222 COVID-19 vaccine. Only in-frame clones appear in the TCRdb table, and some are missing; sequencing was by immunoSEQ multiplex PCR. Altogether more than 120,000 clones are present, around 90% being singletons, with the ten largest covering 1.5% to 2%. The specimen was peripheral blood, collected 28 days after the second AZD1222 dose. These TCRs come from an adult who received the AZD1222 COVID-19 vaccine.

The chain is built from TRBV6-5 and TRBJ1-2; 9 bases agree with TRBD1. The CDR3 has 15 amino acids. V was clipped by 0 bases and J by 3 bases; unmatched bases: 2. Per the germline V gene, CDR1 is MNHEY and CDR2 is SVGAGI. Here the CDR3 reads CASSYSGTGYYGYTF. DNA of the CDR3: TGTGCCAGCAGTTACTCCGGGACAGGGTACTATGGCTACACCTTC.

This clone has only one observation. The chain combines TRBV6-5 with TRBJ1-2, with 7 nucleotides matching TRBD1. V gave up 0 bases and J gave up 4 bases; unmatched junction bases: 5. The germline V gene has CDR1 MNHEY and CDR2 SVGAGI. The CDR3 contains 15 residues. CDR3 residues: CASSYSAGTAYGYTF. Here the CDR3 DNA reads TGTGCCAGCAGTTACTCGGCCGGGACAGCCTATGGCTACACCTTC.

This clone was counted a single time. V gene TRBV28 combines with J gene TRBJ1-3, with D perhaps TRBD1 (6 bases). Germline CDR1 is MDHEN and CDR2 is SYDVKM. V lost 3 bases, J lost 0 bases, and 12 bases lay in between. This CDR3 is built from 16 residues. The CDR3 region has the DNA TGTGCCAGCAGTTTGGGGGGGGCCGTCTCTGGAAACACCATATATTTT. Amino acid sequence: CASSLGGAVSGNTIYF.

This clone is a singleton in its sample. The chain has TRBV4-2 and TRBJ2-2, with D perhaps TRBD1 (6 bases). V was trimmed by 6 bases and J by 5 bases, leaving 13 bases between them. The CDR3 consists of 14 residues. The V gene's germline CDR1 is LGHNA and CDR2 YNFKEQ. The CDR3, as DNA: TGTGCCAGCAGGGGGGCCACCGGGACCGGGGAGCTGTTTTTT. Protein sequence: CASRGATGTGELFF.

This clone was seen a few times. Relative to the germline gene, one junction end is altered; a read error may explain this. DNA for the CDR3: TGTGCCAGCAGCTCCCAGGGGCCCTCCAACGAGCAGTACTTC. As protein: CASSSQGPSNEQYF. The V call is TRBV7-3, the J call TRBJ2-7; weak D call: TRBD1 (6 bases). The CDR3 spans 14 residues. Germline V CDR1 and CDR2: SGHTA, FQGTGA. Looking up the rest from reference TRBV7-3 and TRBJ2-7 gives the full variable domain: GAGVSQTPSNKVTEKGKYVELRCDPISGHTALYWYRQSLGQGPEFLIYFQGTGAADDSGLPNDRFFAVRPEGSVSTLKIQRTERGDSAVYLCASSSQGPSNEQYFGPGTRLTVT.

The J gene is TRBJ2-7, the V gene TRBV4-3; 10 positions match TRBD1. The germline V gene has CDR1 LGHNA and CDR2 YSLEER. Unmatched junction bases numbered 7, after V lost 2 bases and J lost 3 bases. The CDR3 is 16 residues long. CDR3: CASSQSGTGELYEQYF. In DNA, the CDR3 is TGCGCCAGCAGCCAATCCGGGACAGGGGAACTCTACGAGCAGTACTTC.

This chain links TRBV19 with TRBJ1-2; 9 nucleotides line up with TRBD1. CDR1 and CDR2 from the germline V gene are LNHDA and SQIVND (reference sequence). The CDR3 extends over 15 amino acids. V lost 6 bases, J lost 2 bases, and 7 bases stayed unmatched. As DNA, the CDR3 is TGTGCCAGTAGACAAACACAGGGGGCAAACTATGGCTACACCTTC. Amino acids: CASRQTQGANYGYTF.

The genes are TRBV5-1 and TRBJ2-7; 11 bases match TRBD1. CDR3 length: 14 amino acids. The germline gives CDR1 SGHRS, CDR2 YFSETQ. V was pared by 3 bases and J by 4 bases, with 3 bases of the junction left unmatched. This chain's CDR3 is CASSSRDRGYEQYF. CDR3 nucleotides: TGCGCCAGCAGCTCGAGGGACAGGGGGTACGAGCAGTACTTC.

The rearrangement links TRBV3-1 (or the pseudogene TRBV3-2) to TRBJ2-1; 8 bases match TRBD2. This CDR3 has 13 amino acids. Losses at the gene ends were 4 bases for V and 9 bases for J; bases not matched to a gene: 5. Germline assignment: CDR1 LGHDT and CDR2 YNNKEL (reference sequence). The CDR3 protein is CASSPSGGPEQFF. The CDR3 region has the DNA TGTGCCAGCAGCCCAAGCGGGGGACCTGAGCAGTTCTTC.

The CDR3 here is CAWSVKGGLAVNNEQFF. The CDR3 DNA reads TGTGCCTGGAGTGTTAAAGGAGGACTAGCGGTGAACAATGAGCAGTTCTTC. J is TRBJ2-1 and V is TRBV30, with 10 nucleotides matching TRBD2. CDR3 length: 17 amino acids. Germline V gives CDR1 GTSNPN, CDR2 SVGIG (reference sequence). V dropped 0 bases and J dropped 5; count of bases not matched to a gene: 10.

The chain is built from TRBV5-6 and TRBJ1-4; 10 bases align to TRBD1. CDR1 is SGHDT, CDR2 YYEEEE, per germline. The CDR3 is made up of 18 amino acids. V shed 3 bases, J shed 4 bases, and the junction held 12 bases outside the gene matches. CDR3 loop: CASSYGRDRGSGNEKLFF. The CDR3 nucleotides read TGTGCCAGCAGCTATGGACGGGACAGGGGTTCGGGTAATGAAAAACTGTTTTTT.

This chain uses TRBV5-8 with TRBJ2-7, with 7 bases matching TRBD1. The CDR3 consists of 17 residues. The V gene end was trimmed by 0 bases and the J gene end by 5 bases; junction bases not matched to a gene: 14. Per the germline V gene, CDR1 is SGHTS and CDR2 is YDEGEE. CDR3: CASSLDVRDSASDEQYF. In nucleotides, the CDR3 is TGTGCCAGCAGCTTGGATGTACGGGACAGCGCGTCGGACGAGCAGTACTTC.

The J gene is TRBJ1-4, the V gene TRBV24-1, with 10 bases lining up with TRBD1. V shed 1 base, J shed 6 bases, and the junction held 4 bases outside the gene matches. The CDR3 sequence is 16 residues long. Germline-derived CDR1 and CDR2 are KGHDR and SFDVKD. For the CDR3, the DNA is TGTGCCACCAGTGATTTAGGGACAGGGGAGGATGAAAAACTGTTTTTT. This sequence encodes CATSDLGTGEDEKLFF.

The V and J genes are TRBV5-1 and TRBJ2-3, with 7 bases aligning to TRBD1. The CDR3 is made up of 15 amino acids. The V and J ends lost 0 bases and 5 bases, in that order; junction bases with no gene match: 6. Germline V gene lookup returns CDR1 SGHRS and CDR2 YFSETQ. CDR3 in DNA: TGCGCCAGCAGCTTGGCCCCAGGGGGTCAAGATACGCAGTATTTT. Translated: CASSLAPGGQDTQYF.

This clone was found a few times. The rearrangement uses TRBV6-2 or TRBV6-3 and TRBJ1-1; D perhaps matches TRBD1 (5 bases). Trimming stripped 6 bases from V and 0 bases from J, with 17 bases between. Germline values: CDR1 MNHEY, CDR2 SVGEGT. This CDR3 has 16 amino acids. In nucleotides, the CDR3 is TGTGCCAGCAGCCCAGGACACAAAGACTTGAACACTGAAGCTTTCTTT. Protein product: CASSPGHKDLNTEAFF.